This T cell receptor (beta chain) derives from a study of regulatory T cells in long-lasting Graves disease. In this sample, this clonotype turned up many times. V dropped 7 bases and J dropped 8 bases, with 17 bases sitting between them. This CDR3 is built from 14 residues. For TCR beta, libraries came from iRepertoire HTBI primers and Arm-PCR of CDR3 regions. TCRdb re-analysed the multiplex PCR reads in MiXCR, keeping a single row per CDR3 protein. The sample carries a few hundred thousand distinct CDR3 sequences, roughly 16% recorded once. Described time point: newly diagnosed GD, antithyroid drugs for less than 3 months. Researchers made the TCR library from RNA that was extracted from PBMCs. The same sample was also studied in work on T cells in Graves' hyperthyroidism and ophthalmopathy.

This chain links TRBV12-3 or TRBV12-4 with TRBJ1-4, with D possibly being TRBD1 (5 bases). This specimen was peripheral blood mononuclear cells (PBMCs), taken at new diagnosis, from a patient treated with antithyroid drugs. The source of this sequence is a young woman with Graves disease. In DNA form, the CDR3 reads TGTGCCAGCACATTGGAGTTCTGGGACGAAAAACTGTTTTTT. Encoded protein: CASTLEFWDEKLFF.